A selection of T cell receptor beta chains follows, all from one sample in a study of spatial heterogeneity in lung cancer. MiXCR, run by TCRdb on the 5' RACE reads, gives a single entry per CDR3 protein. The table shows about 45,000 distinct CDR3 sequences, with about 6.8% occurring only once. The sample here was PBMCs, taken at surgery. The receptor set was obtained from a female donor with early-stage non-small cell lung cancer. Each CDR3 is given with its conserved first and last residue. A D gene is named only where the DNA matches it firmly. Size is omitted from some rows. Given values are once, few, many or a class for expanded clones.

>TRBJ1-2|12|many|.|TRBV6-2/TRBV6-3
CASSLPLNGYTF
TGTGCCAGCAGCCTTCCTTTAAATGGCTACACCTTC
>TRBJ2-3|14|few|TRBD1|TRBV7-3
CASSPQGAGYTQYF
TGTGCCAGCAGCCCCCAGGGGGCGGGATATACGCAGTATTTT
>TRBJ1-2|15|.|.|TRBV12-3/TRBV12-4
CASSLRWIPLYGYTF
TGTGCCAGCAGTTTGAGGTGGATTCCTCTTTATGGCTACACCTTC
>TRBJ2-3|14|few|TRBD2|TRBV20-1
CSASLRGGKDTQYF
TGCAGTGCTAGTCTGCGGGGGGGCAAAGATACGCAGTATTTT
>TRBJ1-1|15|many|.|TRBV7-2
CASSPRTFMNTEAFF
TGTGCCAGCAGCCCGCGGACATTCATGAACACTGAAGCTTTCTTT
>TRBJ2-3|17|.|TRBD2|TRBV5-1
CASSSAGLADHTDTQYF
TGCGCCAGCAGCTCGGCCGGACTAGCGGACCACACAGATACGCAGTATTTT
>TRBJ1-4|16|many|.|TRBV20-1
CSAPRGGGDSNEKLFF
TGCAGTGCCCCCCGGGGCGGGGGAGATTCTAATGAAAAACTGTTTTTT
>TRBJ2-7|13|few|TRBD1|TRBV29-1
CSVIGQGAYEQYF
TGCAGCGTTATAGGACAGGGGGCCTACGAGCAGTACTTC
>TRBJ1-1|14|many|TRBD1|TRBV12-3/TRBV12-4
CASTQGQGSTEAFF
TGTGCCAGCACCCAGGGACAGGGGAGCACTGAAGCTTTCTTT
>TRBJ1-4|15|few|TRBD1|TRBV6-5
CASSYGDRGNEKLFF
TGTGCCAGCAGTTACGGGGACAGGGGAAACGAAAAACTGTTTTTT
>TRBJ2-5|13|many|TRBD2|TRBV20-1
CSADRGGQETQYF
TGCAGTGCTGATCGGGGGGGCCAAGAGACCCAGTACTTC
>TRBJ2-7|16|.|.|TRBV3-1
CASSQAPLPYSYEQYF
TGTGCCAGCAGCCAAGCTCCGCTTCCGTATTCCTACGAGCAGTACTTC
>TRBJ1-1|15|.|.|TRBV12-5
CASGIQGGGDTEAFF
TGTGCTAGTGGTATACAGGGTGGGGGAGACACTGAAGCTTTCTTT
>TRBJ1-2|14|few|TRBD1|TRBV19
CASSSGQRIYGYTF
TGTGCCAGTAGTTCGGGACAGCGAATCTATGGCTACACCTTC
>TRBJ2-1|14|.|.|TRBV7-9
CASSLALGLLEQFF
TGTGCCAGCAGCTTAGCGCTGGGACTCCTCGAGCAGTTCTTC
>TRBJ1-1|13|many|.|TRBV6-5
CASSYTRNTEAFF
TGTGCCAGCAGTTACACCAGAAACACTGAAGCTTTCTTT
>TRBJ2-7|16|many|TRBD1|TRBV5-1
CASSLGGQGSSYEQYF
TGCGCCAGCAGCTTGGGGGGACAGGGTAGCTCCTACGAGCAGTACTTC
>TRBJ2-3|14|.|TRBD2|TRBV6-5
CASSTSGGRDTQYF
TGTGCCAGCAGTACTAGCGGGGGGAGGGATACGCAGTATTTT
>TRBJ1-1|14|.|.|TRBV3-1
CASSQADRPEGAFF
TGTGCCAGCAGCCAAGCCGACAGGCCTGAAGGAGCTTTCTTT
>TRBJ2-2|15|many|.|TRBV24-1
CATSKTGVNTGELFF
TGTGCCACCAGTAAGACAGGAGTTAACACCGGGGAGCTGTTTTTT
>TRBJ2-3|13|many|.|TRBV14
CASSQDAGGTQYF
TGTGCCAGCAGCCAAGATGCAGGAGGTACGCAGTATTTT
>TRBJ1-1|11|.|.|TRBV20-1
CSVDLNTEAFF
TGCAGTGTTGATTTGAACACTGAAGCTTTCTTT
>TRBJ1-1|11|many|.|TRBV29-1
CSVSTNTEAFF
TGCAGCGTTTCCACGAACACTGAAGCTTTCTTT
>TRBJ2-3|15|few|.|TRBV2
CATRKRSGSTDTQYF
TGTGCCACCCGAAAGCGGTCGGGTAGCACAGATACGCAGTATTTT
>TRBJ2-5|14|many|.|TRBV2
CASSEAAAQETQYF
TGTGCCAGCAGTGAAGCAGCAGCACAAGAGACCCAGTACTTC
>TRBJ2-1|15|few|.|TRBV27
CASSLGQGPPNEQFF
TGTGCCAGCAGTTTAGGGCAGGGCCCCCCCAATGAGCAGTTCTTC
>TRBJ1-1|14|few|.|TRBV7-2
CASSLGPANTEAFF
TGTGCCAGCAGCTTAGGGCCAGCGAACACTGAAGCTTTCTTT
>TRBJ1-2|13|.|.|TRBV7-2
CASSITESYGYTF
TGTGCCAGCAGCATAACAGAGAGCTATGGCTACACCTTC
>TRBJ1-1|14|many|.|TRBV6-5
CASCPFERSTEAFF
TGTGCCAGCTGCCCCTTTGAGAGAAGCACTGAAGCTTTCTTT
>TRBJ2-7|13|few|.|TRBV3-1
CASSHPGPYEQYF
TGTGCCAGCAGCCACCCGGGTCCCTACGAGCAGTACTTC
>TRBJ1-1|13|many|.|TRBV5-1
CASSLRGHGEAFF
TGCGCCAGCAGCTTGAGAGGGCATGGCGAAGCTTTCTTT
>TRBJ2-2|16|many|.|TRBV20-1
CSARDPFGTATGELFF
TGCAGTGCTAGAGATCCCTTTGGGACCGCCACCGGGGAGCTGTTTTTT
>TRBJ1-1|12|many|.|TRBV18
CASSPQVTEAFF
TGTGCCAGCTCACCACAAGTCACTGAAGCTTTCTTT
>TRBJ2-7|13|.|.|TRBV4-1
CASSQASFYEQYF
TGCGCCAGCAGCCAAGCCAGTTTCTACGAGCAGTACTTC
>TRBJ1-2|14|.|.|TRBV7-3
CASSPYPDSYGYTF
TGTGCCAGCAGCCCCTACCCTGACAGCTATGGCTACACCTTC
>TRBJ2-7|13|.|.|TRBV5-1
CASRPGPGDEQYF
TGCGCCAGCAGACCAGGGCCCGGGGACGAGCAGTACTTC
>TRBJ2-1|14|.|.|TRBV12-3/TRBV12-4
CASSLGQADNEQFF
TGTGCCAGCAGTTTGGGTCAGGCCGACAATGAGCAGTTCTTC
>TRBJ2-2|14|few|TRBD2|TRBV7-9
CASSLFSGGGELFF
TGTGCCAGCAGCTTATTCAGCGGGGGTGGAGAGCTGTTTTTT
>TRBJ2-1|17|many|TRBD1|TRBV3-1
CASSSPIRGRGRNEQFF
TGTGCCAGCAGCTCACCGATCAGGGGGCGCGGAAGAAATGAGCAGTTCTTC
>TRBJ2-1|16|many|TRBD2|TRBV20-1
CSAVAGGSTSYNEQFF
TGCAGTGCTGTAGCGGGGGGGTCAACCTCCTACAATGAGCAGTTCTTC
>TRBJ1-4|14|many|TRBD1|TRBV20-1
CSARAGQGDEKLFF
TGCAGTGCCAGGGCGGGACAGGGGGATGAAAAACTGTTTTTT
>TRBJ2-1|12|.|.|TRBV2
CASNPMVGQGFF
TGTGCCAGCAACCCCATGGTGGGCCAGGGTTTCTTC
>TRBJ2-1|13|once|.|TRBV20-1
CSARQGQYNEQFF
TGCAGTGCTAGACAGGGGCAGTACAATGAGCAGTTCTTC
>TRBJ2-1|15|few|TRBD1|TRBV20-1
CSASPPDRGQHEQFF
TGCAGTGCTAGTCCTCCCGACAGGGGCCAACATGAGCAGTTCTTC